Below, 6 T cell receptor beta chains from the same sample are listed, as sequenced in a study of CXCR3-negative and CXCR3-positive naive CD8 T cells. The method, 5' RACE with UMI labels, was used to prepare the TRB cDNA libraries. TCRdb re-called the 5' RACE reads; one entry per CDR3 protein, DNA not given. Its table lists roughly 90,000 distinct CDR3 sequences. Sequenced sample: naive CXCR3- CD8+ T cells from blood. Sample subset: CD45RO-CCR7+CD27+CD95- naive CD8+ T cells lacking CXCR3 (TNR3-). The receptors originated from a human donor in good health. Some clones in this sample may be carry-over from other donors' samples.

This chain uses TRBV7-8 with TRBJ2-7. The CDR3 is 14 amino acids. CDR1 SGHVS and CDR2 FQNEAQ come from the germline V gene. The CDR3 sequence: CASSLDTHWDEQYF. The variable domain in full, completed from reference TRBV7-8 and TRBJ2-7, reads GAGVSQSPRYKVAKRGQDVALRCDPISGHVSLFWYQQALGQGPEFLTYFQNEAQLDKSGLPSDRFFAERPEGSVSTLKIQRTQQEDSAVYLCASSLDTHWDEQYFGPGTRLTVT.

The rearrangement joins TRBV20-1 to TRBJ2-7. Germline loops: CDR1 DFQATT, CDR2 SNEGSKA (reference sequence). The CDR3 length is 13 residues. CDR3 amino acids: CSARVPSSYEQYF.

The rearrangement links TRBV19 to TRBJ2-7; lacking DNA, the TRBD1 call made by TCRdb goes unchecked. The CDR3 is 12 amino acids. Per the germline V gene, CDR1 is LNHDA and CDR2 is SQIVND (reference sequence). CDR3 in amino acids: CASRDGYYEQYF.

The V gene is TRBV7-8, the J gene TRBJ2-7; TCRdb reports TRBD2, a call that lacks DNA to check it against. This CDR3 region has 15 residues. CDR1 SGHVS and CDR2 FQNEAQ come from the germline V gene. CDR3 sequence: CASSLRSSGTSEQYF.

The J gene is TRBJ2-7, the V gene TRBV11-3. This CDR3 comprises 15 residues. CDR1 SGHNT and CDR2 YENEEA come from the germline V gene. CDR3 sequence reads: CASSPFAGTSYEQYF.

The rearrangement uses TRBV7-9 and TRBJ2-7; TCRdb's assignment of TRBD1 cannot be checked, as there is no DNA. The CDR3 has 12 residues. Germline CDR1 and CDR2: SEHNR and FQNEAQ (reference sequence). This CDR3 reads CASSSQGNEQYF. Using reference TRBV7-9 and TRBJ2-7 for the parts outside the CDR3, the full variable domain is DTGVSQNPRHKITKRGQNVTFRCDPISEHNRLYWYRQTLGQGPEFLTYFQNEAQLEKSRLLSDRFSAERPKGSFSTLEIQRTEQGDSAMYLCASSSQGNEQYFGPGTRLTVT.